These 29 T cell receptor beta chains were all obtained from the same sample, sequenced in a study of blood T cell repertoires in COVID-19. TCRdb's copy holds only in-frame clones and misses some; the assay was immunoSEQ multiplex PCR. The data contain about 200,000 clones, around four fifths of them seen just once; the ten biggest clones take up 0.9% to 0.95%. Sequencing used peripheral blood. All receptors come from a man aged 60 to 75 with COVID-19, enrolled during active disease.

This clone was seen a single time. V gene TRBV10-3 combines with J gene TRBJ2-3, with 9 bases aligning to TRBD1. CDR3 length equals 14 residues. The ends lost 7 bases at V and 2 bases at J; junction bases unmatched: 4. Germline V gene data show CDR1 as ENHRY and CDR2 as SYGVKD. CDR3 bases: TGTGCCATCACGAGGACAGGGGCCACAGATACGCAGTATTTT. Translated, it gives CAITRTGATDTQYF.

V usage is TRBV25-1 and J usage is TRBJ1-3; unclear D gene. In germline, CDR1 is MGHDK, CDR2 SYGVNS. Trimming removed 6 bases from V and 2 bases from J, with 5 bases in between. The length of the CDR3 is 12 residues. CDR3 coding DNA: TGTGCCAGCAGCCAGGCTGGAAACACCATATATTTT. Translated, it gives CASSQAGNTIYF.

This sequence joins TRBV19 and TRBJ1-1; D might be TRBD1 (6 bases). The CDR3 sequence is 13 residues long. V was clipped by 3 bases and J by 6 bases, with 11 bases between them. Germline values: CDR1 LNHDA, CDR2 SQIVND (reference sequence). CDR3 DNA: TGTGCCAGTAGTATGGGCAGGGGTCCTGAAGCTTTCTTT. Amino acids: CASSMGRGPEAFF.

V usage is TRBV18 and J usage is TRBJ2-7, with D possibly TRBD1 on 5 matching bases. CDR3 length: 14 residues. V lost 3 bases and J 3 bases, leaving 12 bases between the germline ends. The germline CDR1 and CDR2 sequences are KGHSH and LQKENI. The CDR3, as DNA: TGTGCCAGCTCACCGGATCAGGGTATCTACGAGCAGTACTTC. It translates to CASSPDQGIYEQYF.

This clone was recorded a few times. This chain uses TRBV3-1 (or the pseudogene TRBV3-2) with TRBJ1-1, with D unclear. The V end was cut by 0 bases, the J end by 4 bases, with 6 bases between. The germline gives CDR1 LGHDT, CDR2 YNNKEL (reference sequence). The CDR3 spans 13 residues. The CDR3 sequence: CASSQEMRTEAFF. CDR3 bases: TGTGCCAGCAGCCAAGAGATGCGCACTGAAGCTTTCTTT.

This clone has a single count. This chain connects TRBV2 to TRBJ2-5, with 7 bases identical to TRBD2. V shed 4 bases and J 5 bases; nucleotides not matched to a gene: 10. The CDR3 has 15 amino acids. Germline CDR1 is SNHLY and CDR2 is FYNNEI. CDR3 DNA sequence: TGTGCCAGCAGTGGGGAGGGACCTAAGAGGGAGACCCAGTACTTC. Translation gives CASSGEGPKRETQYF.

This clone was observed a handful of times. As DNA, the CDR3 is TGTGCCACCAGCAGAGATCGGGCTAGCGGGAGCTTGTCGGGAGAGCAGTACTTC. Protein product: CATSRDRASGSLSGEQYF. This rearrangement joins TRBV15 to TRBJ2-7, with 10 nucleotides matching TRBD2. Per germline, CDR1 LNHNV and CDR2 YYDKDF (reference sequence). This CDR3 has 18 residues. J gave up 7 bases and V 0 bases, and 15 bases lay outside the gene matches.

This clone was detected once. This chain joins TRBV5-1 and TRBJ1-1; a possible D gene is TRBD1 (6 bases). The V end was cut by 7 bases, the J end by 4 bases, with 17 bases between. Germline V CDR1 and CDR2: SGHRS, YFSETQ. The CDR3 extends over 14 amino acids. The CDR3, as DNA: TGCGCCAGCGGCCAGGGGCCGGCAAGCACTGAAGCTTTCTTT. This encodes CASGQGPASTEAFF.

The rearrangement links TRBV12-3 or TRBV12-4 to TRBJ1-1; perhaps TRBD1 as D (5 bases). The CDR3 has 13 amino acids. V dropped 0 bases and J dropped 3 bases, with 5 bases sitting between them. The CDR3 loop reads CASSLARDTEAFF. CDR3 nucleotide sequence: TGTGCCAGCAGTTTAGCCAGGGACACTGAAGCTTTCTTT.

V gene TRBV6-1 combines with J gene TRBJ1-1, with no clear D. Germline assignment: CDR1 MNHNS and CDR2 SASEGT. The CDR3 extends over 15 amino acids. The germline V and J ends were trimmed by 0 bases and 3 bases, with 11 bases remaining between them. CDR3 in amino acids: CASSEAVFRDTEAFF. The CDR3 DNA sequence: TGTGCCAGCAGTGAAGCTGTGTTTCGAGACACTGAAGCTTTCTTT.

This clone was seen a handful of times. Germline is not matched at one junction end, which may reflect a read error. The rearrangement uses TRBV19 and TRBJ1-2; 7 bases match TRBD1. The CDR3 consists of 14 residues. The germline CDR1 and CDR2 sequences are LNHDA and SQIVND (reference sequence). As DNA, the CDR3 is TGTGCCAGTAGTGTAGACAGGGCCTTCTATGGCTACACCTTC. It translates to CASSVDRAFYGYTF.

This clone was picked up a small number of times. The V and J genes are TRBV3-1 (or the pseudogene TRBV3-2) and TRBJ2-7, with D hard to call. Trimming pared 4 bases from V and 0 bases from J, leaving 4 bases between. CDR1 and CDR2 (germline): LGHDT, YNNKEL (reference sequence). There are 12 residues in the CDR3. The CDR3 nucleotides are TGTGCCAGCAGCCCCCGCTCCTACGAGCAGTACTTC. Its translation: CASSPRSYEQYF.

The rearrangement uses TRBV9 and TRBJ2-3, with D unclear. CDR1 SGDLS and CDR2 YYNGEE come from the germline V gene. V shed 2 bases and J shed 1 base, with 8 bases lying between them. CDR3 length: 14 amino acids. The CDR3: CASSVESGTDTQYF. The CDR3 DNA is TGTGCCAGCAGCGTGGAAAGCGGCACAGATACGCAGTATTTT.

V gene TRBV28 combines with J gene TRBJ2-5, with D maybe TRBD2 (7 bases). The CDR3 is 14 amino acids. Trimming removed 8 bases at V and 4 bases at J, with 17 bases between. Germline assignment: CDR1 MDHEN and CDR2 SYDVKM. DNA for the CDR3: TGTGCCAGCGGGGGGGGCGGGTTAGTAGAGACCCAGTACTTC. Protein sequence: CASGGGGLVETQYF.

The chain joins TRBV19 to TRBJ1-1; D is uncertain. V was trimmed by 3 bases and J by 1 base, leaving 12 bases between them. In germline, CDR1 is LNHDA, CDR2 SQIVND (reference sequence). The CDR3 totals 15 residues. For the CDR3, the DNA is TGTGCCAGTAGTATGCCAAAAGGAGGGAACACTGAAGCTTTCTTT. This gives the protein CASSMPKGGNTEAFF.

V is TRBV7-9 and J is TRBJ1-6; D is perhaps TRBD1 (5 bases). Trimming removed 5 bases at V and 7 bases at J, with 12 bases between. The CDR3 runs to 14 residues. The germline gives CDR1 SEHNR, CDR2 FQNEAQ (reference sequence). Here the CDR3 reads CASSQGLWNSPLHF. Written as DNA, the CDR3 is TGTGCCAGCAGCCAGGGACTGTGGAATTCACCCCTCCACTTT.

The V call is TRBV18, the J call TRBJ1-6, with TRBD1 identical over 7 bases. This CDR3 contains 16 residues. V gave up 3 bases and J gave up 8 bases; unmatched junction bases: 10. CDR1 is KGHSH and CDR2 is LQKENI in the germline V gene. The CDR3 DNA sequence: TGTGCCAGCTCACCTAACGGACAGGCTAGTTATTCACCCCTCCACTTT. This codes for CASSPNGQASYSPLHF.

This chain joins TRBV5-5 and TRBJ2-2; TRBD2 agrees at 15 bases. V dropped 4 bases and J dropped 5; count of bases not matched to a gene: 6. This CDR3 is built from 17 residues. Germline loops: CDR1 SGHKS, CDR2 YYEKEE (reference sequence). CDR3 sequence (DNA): TGTGCCAGCAGCCTCTTAGGGACTAGCGGGAGGACCGGGGAGCTGTTTTTT. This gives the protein CASSLLGTSGRTGELFF.

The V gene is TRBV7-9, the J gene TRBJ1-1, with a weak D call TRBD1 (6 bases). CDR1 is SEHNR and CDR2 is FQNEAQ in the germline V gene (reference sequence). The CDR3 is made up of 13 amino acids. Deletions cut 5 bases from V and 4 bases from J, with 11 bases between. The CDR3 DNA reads TGTGCCAGCAGCCCCCCAGGGGTCACTGAAGCTTTCTTT. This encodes CASSPPGVTEAFF.

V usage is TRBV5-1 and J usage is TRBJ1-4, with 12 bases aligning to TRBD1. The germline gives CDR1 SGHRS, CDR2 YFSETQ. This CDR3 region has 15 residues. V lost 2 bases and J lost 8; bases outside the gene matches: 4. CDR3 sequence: CASSFRDRGREKLFF. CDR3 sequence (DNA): TGCGCCAGCAGCTTCCGGGACAGGGGGCGAGAAAAACTGTTTTTT.

CDR3 amino acids: CASSLSGSTEAFF. Here the CDR3 DNA reads TGCGCCAGCAGCCTAAGTGGTAGCACTGAAGCTTTCTTT. The chain recombines TRBV4-3 with TRBJ1-1; D gene ambiguous. CDR3 length: 13 amino acids. V was shortened by 4 bases and J by 4 bases, with 10 bases between the two germline ends. Per germline, CDR1 LGHNA and CDR2 YSLEER.

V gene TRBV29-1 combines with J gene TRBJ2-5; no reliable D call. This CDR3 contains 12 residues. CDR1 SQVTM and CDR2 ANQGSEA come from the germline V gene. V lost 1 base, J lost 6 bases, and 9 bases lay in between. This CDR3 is CSVEVVRQTQYF. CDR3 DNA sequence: TGCAGCGTTGAAGTGGTGAGGCAGACCCAGTACTTC.

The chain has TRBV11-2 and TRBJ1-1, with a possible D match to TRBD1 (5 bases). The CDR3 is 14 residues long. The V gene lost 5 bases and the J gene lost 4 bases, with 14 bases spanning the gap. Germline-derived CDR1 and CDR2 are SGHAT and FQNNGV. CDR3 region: CASSVIGGGTEAFF. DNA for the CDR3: TGTGCCAGCAGCGTGATTGGGGGAGGCACTGAAGCTTTCTTT.

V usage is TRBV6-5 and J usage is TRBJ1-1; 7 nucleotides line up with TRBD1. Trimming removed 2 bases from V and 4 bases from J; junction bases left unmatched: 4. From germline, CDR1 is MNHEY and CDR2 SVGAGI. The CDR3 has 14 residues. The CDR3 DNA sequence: TGTGCCAGCAGTTACCTACAGGGGATCACTGAAGCTTTCTTT. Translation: CASSYLQGITEAFF.

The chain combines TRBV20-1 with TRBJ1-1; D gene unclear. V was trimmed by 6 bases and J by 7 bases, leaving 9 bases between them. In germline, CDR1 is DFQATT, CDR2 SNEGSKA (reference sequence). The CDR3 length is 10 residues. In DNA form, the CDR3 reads TGCAGTGCCCGGTCCTTTGAAGCTTTCTTT. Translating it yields CSARSFEAFF.

CDR3 protein: CASNRDRLTVEAFF. In DNA, the CDR3 is TGTGCCAGTAATCGGGACAGGTTGACGGTAGAAGCTTTCTTT. The V call is TRBV19, the J call TRBJ1-1; 8 bases map to TRBD1. The CDR3 has 14 amino acids. After removal of 7 bases from V and 8 bases from J, the junction contained 12 bases not matched to a gene. Germline V gives CDR1 LNHDA, CDR2 SQIVND (reference sequence).

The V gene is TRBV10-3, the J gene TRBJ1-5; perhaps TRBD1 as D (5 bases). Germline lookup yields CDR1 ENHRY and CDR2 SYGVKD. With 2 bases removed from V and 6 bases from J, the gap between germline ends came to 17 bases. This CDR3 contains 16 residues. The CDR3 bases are TGTGCCATCAGTGAGAGGGGCAGGTTGAGTGTTCAGCCCCAGCATTTT. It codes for CAISERGRLSVQPQHF.

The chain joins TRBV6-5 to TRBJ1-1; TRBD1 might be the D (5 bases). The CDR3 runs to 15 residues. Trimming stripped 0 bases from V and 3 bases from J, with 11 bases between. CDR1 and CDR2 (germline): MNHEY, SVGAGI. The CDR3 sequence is CASSYSGHSDTEAFF. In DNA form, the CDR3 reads TGTGCCAGCAGTTACTCAGGACACTCGGACACTGAAGCTTTCTTT.

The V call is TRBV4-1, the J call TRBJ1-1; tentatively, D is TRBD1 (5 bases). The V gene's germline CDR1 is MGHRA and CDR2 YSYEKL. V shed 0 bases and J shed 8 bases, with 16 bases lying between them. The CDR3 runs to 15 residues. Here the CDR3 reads CASSQDSLPSGEAFF. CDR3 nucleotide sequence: TGCGCCAGCAGCCAAGATTCCCTCCCTTCAGGGGAAGCTTTCTTT.